The T cell receptor beta chain under discussion was sequenced for a study of blood T cell repertoires in COVID-19. In the study overall: The United States, Italy and Spain were the sources of the acute and convalescent COVID-19 samples. The cDNA or gDNA used as material had been derived from T cells, B-cell-depleted T cells, or PBMCs.

Some clones are missing from TCRdb's copy, which holds only in-frame ones; the method was immunoSEQ multiplex PCR. The sample has around 100,000 clones, roughly 90% seen once; the top ten hold about 1.9%. The CDR3 extends over 14 amino acids. The germline gives CDR1 SEHNR, CDR2 FQNEAQ (reference sequence). V was cut by 3 bases and J by 1 base, with 9 bases left in between. The receptor was derived from a man between 50 and 59 years old with active COVID-19. The chain couples TRBV7-9 to TRBJ1-1; D not certain. Material: peripheral blood. CDR3 region: CASSFDTTNTEAFF. Here the CDR3 DNA reads TGTGCCAGCAGCTTCGACACGACGAACACTGAAGCTTTCTTT.